This T cell receptor beta chain appears in the sequencing data of a study of blood T cell repertoires in COVID-19. Across the study: Sites in the United States, Italy and Spain provided acute and convalescent COVID-19 samples. PBMCs, B-cell-depleted T cells, or T cells provided the cDNA or gDNA that made up the material.

Under the authors' procedure: Using reference gene primer amplification, nucleated cell counts were estimated. This table comes from immunoSEQ multiplex PCR, and its TCRdb copy is limited to in-frame clones, with some not included. V and J calls and clone size are as listed in that table; D and trimming were resolved from the DNA. Of roughly 120,000 clones in the sample, about nine tenths were seen once. V shed 2 bases and J shed 3 bases, with 5 bases lying between them. From germline, CDR1 is SGHAT and CDR2 FQNNGV. This CDR3 has 13 residues. The source is a human donor in a cohort sampled during active COVID-19. V gene TRBV11-2 combines with J gene TRBJ1-5; D gene unclear. The source material was peripheral blood. CDR3: CASSLQHNQPQHF. CDR3 sequence (DNA): TGTGCCAGCAGCTTACAACACAATCAGCCCCAGCATTTT.